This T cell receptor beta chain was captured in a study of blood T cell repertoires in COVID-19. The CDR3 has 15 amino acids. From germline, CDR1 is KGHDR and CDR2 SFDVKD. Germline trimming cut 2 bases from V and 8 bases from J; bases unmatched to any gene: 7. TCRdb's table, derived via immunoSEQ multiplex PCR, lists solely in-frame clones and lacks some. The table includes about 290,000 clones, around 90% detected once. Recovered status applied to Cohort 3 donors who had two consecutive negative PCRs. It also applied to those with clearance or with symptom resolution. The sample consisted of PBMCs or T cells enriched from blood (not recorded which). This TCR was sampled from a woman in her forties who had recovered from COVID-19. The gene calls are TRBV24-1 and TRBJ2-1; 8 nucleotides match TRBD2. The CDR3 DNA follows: TGTGCCACCAGTGATTCGAGCGGGGGCGGGGATGAGCAGTTCTTC. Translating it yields CATSDSSGGGDEQFF.